This T cell receptor beta chain derives from a study of post-analysis software for immune sequencing data. Presence of unique molecular identifiers characterized the TCR beta cDNA libraries. TCRdb reprocessed the PCR reads with MiXCR, giving one entry per CDR3 protein. The sample shows approximately 460,000 distinct CDR3 sequences, around 40% of them seen only once. Findings and caveats of the study: Patients had higher frequencies than controls of roughly five TRBV segments, including TRBV5-6, TRBV5-1 and TRBV20-1.

Details on this clonotype: The antigen remains unidentified.

V was pared by 2 bases and J by 10 bases, with 4 bases of the junction left unmatched. Germline CDR1 is LGHDT and CDR2 is YNNKEL (reference sequence). The CDR3 has 14 residues. Source material: blood. The chain combines TRBV3-1 with TRBJ2-1; 11 bases are shared with TRBD2. The sequence came from a girl under 18 with multiple sclerosis. The CDR3 sequence: CASSQTLAGGEQFF. The DNA of the CDR3 is TGTGCCAGCAGCCAAACTCTAGCGGGAGGCGAGCAGTTCTTC.